This TCR beta chain was found in a study of OX40 agonist ivuxolimab in advanced cancers. Study-wide background: Patients were given ivuxolimab, an antibody that agonizes OX40 (CD134). Dose-escalation cases comprised hepatocellular carcinoma, melanoma, renal cell or head and neck cancer.

TCRdb keeps only in-frame clones here, not all; method: immunoSEQ multiplex PCR. The table has tens of thousands of clones, roughly 90% seen once; the top ten hold around 24%. The cohort excluded patients with autoimmune disease history or systemic immunosuppression. This CDR3 region has 12 residues. Germline V CDR1 and CDR2: SGHAT, FQDESV (reference sequence). V lost 5 bases and J lost 4, with 8 bases in between. This sequence originates from an adult with an advanced solid tumor such as melanoma, head and neck, liver or kidney cancer. The chain couples TRBV11-1 to TRBJ1-1; D not certain. The material sequenced was CD4+ or CD8+ T cells sorted from blood, taken in a trial of the OX40 agonist ivuxolimab. CDR3 in DNA: TGTGCCAGCAGCCCGCTCGGCACTGAAGCTTTCTTT. It is translated as CASSPLGTEAFF. Together with reference TRBV11-1 and TRBJ1-1, the CDR3 gives the full variable domain: EAEVAQSPRYKITEKSQAVAFWCDPISGHATLYWYRQILGQGPELLVQFQDESVVDDSQLPKDRFSAERLKGVDSTLKIQPAELGDSAMYLCASSPLGTEAFFGQGTRLTVV.